The rows below give T cell receptor beta chains drawn from one sample of a study of shared clonotypes between healthy human individuals. Data came from immunoSEQ multiplex PCR; TCRdb stores just in-frame clones and leaves some out. The data show approximately 2.5 million clones, just over 90% seen once. Sequenced input: naive CD4+ T cells sorted from blood. The receptor set was obtained from a man younger than 35 in good health. Both conserved end residues are part of each CDR3. D genes are given only for firm matches. Clone size is not always given. Where it is, it says once, few, many or a class for expanded clones.

clone_size | j_call | d_call | v_call | cdr3_nt | cdr3_aa
NA | TRBJ2-3 | NA | TRBV2 | TGTGCCAGCAGTGGGAGTTCAGATACGCAGTATTTT | CASSGSSDTQYF
NA | TRBJ1-1 | TRBD1 | TRBV5-1 | TGCGCCAGCAGCTCGGGACAGTCGCTTATCATGAACACTGAAGCTTTCTTT | CASSSGQSLIMNTEAFF
NA | TRBJ2-1 | NA | TRBV19 | TGTGCCAGTAGTATGAGGATGGGGGGGGCCCAGGGGCAGTTCTTC | CASSMRMGGAQGQFF
NA | TRBJ1-3 | NA | TRBV4-2 | TGTGCCAGCAGCCAAGATAAGGGACTCTCTGGAAACACCATATATTTT | CASSQDKGLSGNTIYF
once | TRBJ1-5 | TRBD1 | TRBV7-9 | TGTGCCAGCAGCTTAGGGCTGACAGGGAGCAATCAGCCCCAGCATTTT | CASSLGLTGSNQPQHF
once | TRBJ2-5 | NA | TRBV11-2 | TGTGCCAGCAGCTTAGCTGGGACGGACCAAGAGACCCAGTACTTC | CASSLAGTDQETQYF
NA | TRBJ1-1 | TRBD1 | TRBV11-2 | TGTGCCAGCTCTTTCCAGGGACAGGGGGCTAGTACTGAAGCTTTCTTT | CASSFQGQGASTEAFF
once | TRBJ2-1 | TRBD2 | TRBV5-4 | TGTGCCAGCAGCTTGGTGAGCGGGGGGAACCACAATGAGCAGTTCTTC | CASSLVSGGNHNEQFF
NA | TRBJ2-7 | NA | TRBV13 | TGTGCCAGCAGCGTGGCCCCGACTGGAGCCTACGAGCAGTACTTC | CASSVAPTGAYEQYF
NA | TRBJ2-1 | TRBD2 | TRBV11-2 | TGTGCCAGCAGAAGACCCGGGGGGTCCTACAATGAGCAGTTCTTC | CASRRPGGSYNEQFF
NA | TRBJ2-7 | NA | TRBV19 | TGTGCCAGTAGTTCAACGTGGGGGAGCTACGAGCAGTACTTC | CASSSTWGSYEQYF
NA | TRBJ2-1 | TRBD2 | TRBV6-1 | TGTGCCACAGGAGCTAGCGGGGTCATATACAATGAGCAGTTCTTC | CATGASGVIYNEQFF
NA | TRBJ1-1 | NA | TRBV27 | TGTGCCAGCAGTTTACGGCAGGTGAACACTGAAGCTTTCTTT | CASSLRQVNTEAFF